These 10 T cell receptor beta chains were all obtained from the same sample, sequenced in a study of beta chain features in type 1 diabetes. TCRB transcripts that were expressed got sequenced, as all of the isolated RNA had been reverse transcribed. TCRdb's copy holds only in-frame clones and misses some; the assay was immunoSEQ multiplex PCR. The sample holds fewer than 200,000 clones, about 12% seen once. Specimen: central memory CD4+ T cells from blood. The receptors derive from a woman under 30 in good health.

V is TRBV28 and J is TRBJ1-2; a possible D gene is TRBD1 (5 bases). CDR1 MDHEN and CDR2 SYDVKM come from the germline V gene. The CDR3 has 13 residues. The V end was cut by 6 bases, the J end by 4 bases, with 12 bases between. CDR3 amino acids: CASRRYDSYGYTF. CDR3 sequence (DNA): TGTGCCAGCAGACGATATGACAGCTATGGCTACACCTTC.

For the CDR3, the DNA is TGCGCCAGCAGCCAGAGTTGGGCAGCTGGAAACACCATATATTTT. It is translated as CASSQSWAAGNTIYF. The V gene is TRBV4-3, the J gene TRBJ1-3; D not certain. Trimming cost V 3 bases and J 2 bases, with 11 bases left between them. The CDR3 extends over 15 amino acids. The germline CDR1 and CDR2 sequences are LGHNA and YSLEER.

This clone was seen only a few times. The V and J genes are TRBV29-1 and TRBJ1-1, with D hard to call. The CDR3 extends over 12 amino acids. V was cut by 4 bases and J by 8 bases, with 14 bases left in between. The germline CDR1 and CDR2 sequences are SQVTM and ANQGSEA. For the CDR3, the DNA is TGCAGCGTTGTTGGGCAACCACGGGAAGCTTTCTTT. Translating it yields CSVVGQPREAFF.

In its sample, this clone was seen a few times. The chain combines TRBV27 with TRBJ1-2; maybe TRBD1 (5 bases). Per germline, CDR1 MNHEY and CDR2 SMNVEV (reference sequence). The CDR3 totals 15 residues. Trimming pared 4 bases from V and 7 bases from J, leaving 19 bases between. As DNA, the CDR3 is TGTGCCAGCAGTTCCCAGGTGGGGCAGGGATTTGGCTACACCTTC. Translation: CASSSQVGQGFGYTF.

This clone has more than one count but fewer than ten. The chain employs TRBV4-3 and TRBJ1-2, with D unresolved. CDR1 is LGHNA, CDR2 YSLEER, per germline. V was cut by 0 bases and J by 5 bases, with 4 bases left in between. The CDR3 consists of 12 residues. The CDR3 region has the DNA TGCGCCAGCAGCCAAGATAAATATGGCTACACCTTC. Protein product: CASSQDKYGYTF.

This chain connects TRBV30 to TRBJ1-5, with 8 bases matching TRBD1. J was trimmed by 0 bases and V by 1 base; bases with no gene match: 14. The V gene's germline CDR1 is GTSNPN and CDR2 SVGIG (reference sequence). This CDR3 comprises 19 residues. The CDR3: CAWSGPRGRSQHSNQPQHF. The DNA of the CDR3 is TGTGCCTGGAGTGGCCCCAGGGGGCGAAGCCAACATAGCAATCAGCCCCAGCATTTT.

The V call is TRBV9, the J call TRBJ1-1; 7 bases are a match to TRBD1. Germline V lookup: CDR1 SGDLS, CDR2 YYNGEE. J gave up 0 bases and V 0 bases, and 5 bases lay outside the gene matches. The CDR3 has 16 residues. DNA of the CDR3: TGTGCCAGCAGCGTAGGGGGGACAGCGCTGAACACTGAAGCTTTCTTT. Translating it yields CASSVGGTALNTEAFF.

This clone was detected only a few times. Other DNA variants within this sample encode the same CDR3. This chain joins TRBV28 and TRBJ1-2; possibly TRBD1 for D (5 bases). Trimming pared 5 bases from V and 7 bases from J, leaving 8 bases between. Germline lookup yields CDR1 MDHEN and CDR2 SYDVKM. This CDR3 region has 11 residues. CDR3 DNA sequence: TGTGCCAGCAGTGCAGGGTTTGGCTACACCTTC. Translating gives CASSAGFGYTF.

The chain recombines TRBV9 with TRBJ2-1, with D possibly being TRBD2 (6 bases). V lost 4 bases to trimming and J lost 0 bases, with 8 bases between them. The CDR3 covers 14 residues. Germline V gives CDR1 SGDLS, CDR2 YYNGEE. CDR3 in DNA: TGTGCCAGCAGCCAGGAGGGCTCCTACAATGAGCAGTTCTTC. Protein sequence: CASSQEGSYNEQFF.

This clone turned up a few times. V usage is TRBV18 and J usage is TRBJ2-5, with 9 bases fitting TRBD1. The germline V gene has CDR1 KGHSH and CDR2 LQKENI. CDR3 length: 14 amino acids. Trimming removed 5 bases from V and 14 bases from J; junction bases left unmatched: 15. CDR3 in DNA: TGTGCCAGCTCATCTACGATTTACCGGGACAGGGTATACTTC. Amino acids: CASSSTIYRDRVYF. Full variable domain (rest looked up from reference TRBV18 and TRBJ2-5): NAGVMQNPRHLVRRRGQEARLRCSPMKGHSHVYWYRQLPEEGLKFMVYLQKENIIDESGMPKERFSAEFPKEGPSILRIQQVVRGDSAAYFCASSSTIYRDRVYFGPGTRLLVL.